The 28 T cell receptor beta chains listed next were all sequenced from one sample in a study of blood T cell repertoires in COVID-19 (dated by TCRdb to 2019 to 2021). The library came from the immunoSEQ multiplex PCR assay. Sourced from immuneACCESS, this table was stored by TCRdb with only in-frame sequences that have V and J called. A share of the clones is absent; for the studies checked, an unresolved V gene accounts for under half, and the remainder has no known explanation. The sample yields about 270,000 clones; around nine tenths were counted once. Roughly 8% of the sample belongs to the ten largest clones. Material: peripheral blood. The receptors come from a man between 40 and 49 years old with active or convalescent COVID-19.

The chain employs TRBV29-1 and TRBJ2-7; D is possibly TRBD1 (6 bases). Germline V gene sequence: CDR1 SQVTM, CDR2 ANQGSEA. The CDR3 covers 13 residues. The ends were cut back, 5 bases at V and 0 bases at J, with 11 bases in the middle. CDR3 sequence reads: CSVPPDSSYEQYF. The DNA for the CDR3 is TGCAGCGTTCCCCCGGACAGCTCCTACGAGCAGTACTTC.

This chain connects TRBV30 to TRBJ1-6; weak D call: TRBD1 (6 bases). V dropped 2 bases and J dropped 10 bases, with 12 bases sitting between them. CDR1 is GTSNPN and CDR2 is SVGIG in the germline V gene (reference sequence). The CDR3 runs 13 residues. The CDR3, as DNA: TGTGCCTGGAGTAACCAACAGGGATCACCCCTCCACTTT. Translation gives CAWSNQQGSPLHF. Using reference TRBV30 and TRBJ1-6 for the parts outside the CDR3, the full variable domain is SQTIHQWPATLVQPVGSPLSLECTVEGTSNPNLYWYRQAAGRGLQLLFYSVGIGQISSEVPQNLSASRPQDRQFILSSKKLLLSDSGFYLCAWSNQQGSPLHFGNGTRLTVT.

The chain has TRBV5-1 and TRBJ2-7; TRBD1 aligns across 7 bases. This CDR3 spans 16 amino acids. Germline V CDR1 and CDR2: SGHRS, YFSETQ. The ends lost 3 bases at V and 2 bases at J; junction bases unmatched: 11. The CDR3 region has the DNA TGCGCCAGCAGCTCCTCCCCGGGACAGTCCACCTACGAGCAGTACTTC. This gives the protein CASSSSPGQSTYEQYF. Complete variable domain (other parts from reference TRBV5-1 and TRBJ2-7): KAGVTQTPRYLIKTRGQQVTLSCSPISGHRSVSWYQQTPGQGLQFLFEYFSETQRNKGNFPGRFSGRQFSNSRSEMNVSTLELGDSALYLCASSSSPGQSTYEQYFGPGTRLTVT.

The chain joins TRBV6-5 to TRBJ1-1; 7 nucleotides agree with TRBD1. The J segment lost 4 bases and the V segment lost 7 bases, leaving 9 bases of the junction unmatched. CDR1 MNHEY and CDR2 SVGAGI come from the germline V gene. The CDR3 is made up of 14 amino acids. Here the CDR3 reads CASIRGGAGTEAFF. The CDR3 nucleotides are TGTGCCAGCATCCGAGGGGGCGCGGGCACTGAAGCTTTCTTT.

The gene calls are TRBV28 and TRBJ2-7, with a tentative D call TRBD2 (6 bases). This CDR3 is built from 15 residues. Germline V gene sequence: CDR1 MDHEN, CDR2 SYDVKM. V gave up 3 bases and J gave up 0 bases, with 12 bases separating them. For the CDR3, the DNA is TGTGCCAGCAGTTTTTGGGGGGTGAGCTCCTACGAGCAGTACTTC. It yields the protein CASSFWGVSSYEQYF.

This chain connects TRBV6-5 to TRBJ1-6; the match to TRBD1 covers 7 bases. Germline assignment: CDR1 MNHEY and CDR2 SVGAGI. The CDR3 contains 15 residues. V lost 10 bases, J lost 9 bases, and 15 bases stayed unmatched. The CDR3 DNA reads as TGTGCCACAACCCCGGGGGGGACAGCGAGTTCACCCCTCCACTTT. Its protein is CATTPGGTASSPLHF.

J is TRBJ2-7 and V is TRBV7-2; maybe TRBD2 (5 bases). The CDR3 contains 14 residues. V was pared by 4 bases and J by 3 bases, with 13 bases between. The germline gives CDR1 SGHTA, CDR2 FQGNSA. The CDR3 reads CASSSDSLLYEQYF. As DNA, the CDR3 is TGTGCCAGCAGCTCGGACTCGCTCCTCTACGAGCAGTACTTC.

The chain joins TRBV7-9 to TRBJ2-2; D unclear. There are 12 residues in the CDR3. In germline, CDR1 is SEHNR, CDR2 FQNEAQ (reference sequence). Trimming shortened V by 10 bases and J by 5 bases, and 11 bases separated the two germline ends. CDR3 sequence reads: CATSLVTGELFF. In DNA, the CDR3 is TGTGCCACCTCTCTCGTGACCGGGGAGCTGTTTTTT.

This chain joins TRBV24-1 and TRBJ1-2; D gene unclear. There are 13 residues in the CDR3. Germline V lookup: CDR1 KGHDR, CDR2 SFDVKD. The V end was cut by 7 bases, the J end by 7 bases, with 15 bases between. CDR3 bases: TGTGCCACCAGCCCCGGAGGGAGGAGTGGCTACACCTTC. As protein: CATSPGGRSGYTF.

CDR3 coding DNA: TGTGCCAGCAGTTCGGACAGGGGCGGGGAGCTGTTTTTT. This gives the protein CASSSDRGGELFF. This rearrangement joins TRBV27 to TRBJ2-2; 9 bases fit TRBD1. The germline V gene encodes CDR1 MNHEY and CDR2 SMNVEV (reference sequence). The CDR3 runs to 13 residues. The V gene end was trimmed by 4 bases and the J gene end by 7 bases; junction bases not matched to a gene: 1.

For this clone: The junction shows a germline mismatch at one end, possibly a read error. The rearrangement links TRBV11-3 to TRBJ2-2; 11 nucleotides agree with TRBD2. Germline V gene lookup returns CDR1 SGHNT and CDR2 YENEEA. The CDR3 sequence is 16 residues long. CDR3 protein: CASGLAGGPLTGELFF. For the CDR3, the DNA is TGTGCCAGCGGCTTAGCGGGAGGGCCTCTGACCGGGGAGCTGTTTTTT.

V and J are TRBV4-1 and TRBJ2-7; no firm D call. The CDR3 is 16 amino acids. In germline, CDR1 is MGHRA, CDR2 YSYEKL. V was cut by 0 bases and J by 2 bases, with 14 bases left in between. For the CDR3, the DNA is TGCGCCAGCAGCCAAGAGGCCGGGTCCCCAACCTACGAGCAGTACTTC. Amino acids: CASSQEAGSPTYEQYF.

This chain connects TRBV2 to TRBJ2-2; no clear D. The germline V and J ends were trimmed by 7 bases and 5 bases, with 8 bases remaining between them. Germline loops: CDR1 SNHLY, CDR2 FYNNEI. The CDR3 totals 12 residues. The CDR3 is CASTPLTGELFF. For the CDR3, the DNA is TGTGCCAGCACTCCCTTAACCGGGGAGCTGTTTTTT.

J is TRBJ2-3 and V is TRBV7-9; possible D gene TRBD1, 6 bases. The CDR3 sequence is 15 residues long. Germline V gives CDR1 SEHNR, CDR2 FQNEAQ (reference sequence). The V gene lost 4 bases and the J gene lost 8 bases, with 19 bases spanning the gap. The CDR3 DNA sequence: TGTGCCAGCAGCTCACTGCCAGGGGTAGGCGGTACGCAGTATTTT. Translation gives CASSSLPGVGGTQYF.

The V gene is TRBV27, the J gene TRBJ1-1; the D is unclear. The germline V and J ends were trimmed by 2 bases and 1 base, with 5 bases remaining between them. This CDR3 is built from 13 residues. Germline V lookup: CDR1 MNHEY, CDR2 SMNVEV (reference sequence). The CDR3 sequence is CASSLVGNTEAFF. The CDR3 nucleotides read TGTGCCAGCAGTTTAGTCGGGAACACTGAAGCTTTCTTT.

This rearrangement joins TRBV7-9 to TRBJ2-7, with a weak D call TRBD2 (6 bases). CDR1 and CDR2 (germline): SEHNR, FQNEAQ (reference sequence). The CDR3 spans 14 residues. V was cut by 0 bases and J by 6 bases, with 12 bases left in between. In DNA form, the CDR3 reads TGTGCCAGCAGCTTAGCGTTTGGGGGAGGCGAGCAGTACTTC. This gives the protein CASSLAFGGGEQYF.

The chain couples TRBV4-1 to TRBJ1-1; 8 bases match TRBD1. The CDR3 sequence is 15 residues long. With V trimmed by 5 bases and J by 2 bases, 7 bases remained unmatched. CDR1 is MGHRA and CDR2 is YSYEKL in the germline V gene. The CDR3 sequence is CASSAGQGSNTEAFF. The DNA for the CDR3 is TGCGCCAGCAGCGCCGGACAGGGTTCCAACACTGAAGCTTTCTTT.

The V call is TRBV5-6, the J call TRBJ2-5; D is undetermined. Germline values: CDR1 SGHDT, CDR2 YYEEEE. This CDR3 is 11 amino acids long. Trimming stripped 0 bases from V and 9 bases from J, with 6 bases between. The CDR3 protein is CASSLGPAQYF. The CDR3 nucleotides read TGTGCCAGCAGCTTGGGCCCAGCCCAGTACTTC.

The rearrangement links TRBV6-5 to TRBJ2-7, with TRBD1 as a possible D gene (6 bases). Per the germline V gene, CDR1 is MNHEY and CDR2 is SVGAGI. The germline V and J ends were trimmed by 5 bases and 4 bases, with 15 bases remaining between them. The CDR3 has 14 residues. The CDR3 coding sequence is TGTGCCAGCAGTCAGACAGGAGAGGCATACGAGCAGTACTTC. Translating gives CASSQTGEAYEQYF.

The chain has TRBV5-4 and TRBJ1-6; the D gene is possibly TRBD1 (5 bases). CDR3 length equals 11 residues. The ends were cut back, 5 bases at V and 16 bases at J, with 13 bases in the middle. CDR1 and CDR2 (germline): SGHNT, YYREEE (reference sequence). As DNA, the CDR3 is TGTGCCAGCAGAGAGCGGGGGTTGCTCCACTTT. Protein: CASRERGLLHF.

This rearrangement joins TRBV30 to TRBJ1-4, with no clear D. V was pared by 0 bases and J by 8 bases, with 10 bases between. This CDR3 contains 13 residues. Germline assignment: CDR1 GTSNPN and CDR2 SVGIG (reference sequence). CDR3 residues: CAWSVRQAEKLFF. CDR3 coding DNA: TGTGCCTGGAGTGTTAGGCAGGCGGAAAAACTGTTTTTT.

CDR3 bases: TGTGCCACCCAAACGGAGCCCACAGGGAGAGGAGGCTACACCTTC. Translating gives CATQTEPTGRGGYTF. This sequence joins TRBV19 and TRBJ1-2; tentative D call: TRBD1 (6 bases). The germline V gene has CDR1 LNHDA and CDR2 SQIVND (reference sequence). This CDR3 is 15 amino acids long. Trimming stripped 10 bases from V and 8 bases from J, with 26 bases between.

This chain joins TRBV6-5 and TRBJ2-7; D gene uncertain. There are 11 residues in the CDR3. Between the trimmed V and J ends, which lost 5 bases and 2 bases, there was a span of 4 bases. From germline, CDR1 is MNHEY and CDR2 SVGAGI. The CDR3 DNA sequence: TGTGCCAGCAGTCGGGCCTACGAGCAGTACTTC. It specifies CASSRAYEQYF.

The chain joins TRBV6-5 to TRBJ1-1; 7 bases agree with TRBD1. This CDR3 comprises 15 residues. Germline trimming cut 8 bases from V and 1 base from J; bases unmatched to any gene: 10. CDR1 is MNHEY, CDR2 SVGAGI, per germline. For the CDR3, the DNA is TGTGCCAGCTCGCCGGACAGGTTTGGGAACACTGAAGCTTTCTTT. Residues: CASSPDRFGNTEAFF.

The CDR3 protein is CASSLATGTDTQYF. The CDR3 DNA is TGCGCCAGCAGCTTGGCCACTGGCACAGATACGCAGTATTTT. The chain recombines TRBV5-1 with TRBJ2-3; D gene uncertain. Trimming shortened V by 0 bases and J by 1 base, and 6 bases separated the two germline ends. This CDR3 is built from 14 residues. Germline V gene data show CDR1 as SGHRS and CDR2 as YFSETQ. The entire variable domain, with the rest obtained from reference TRBV5-1 and TRBJ2-3, is as follows: KAGVTQTPRYLIKTRGQQVTLSCSPISGHRSVSWYQQTPGQGLQFLFEYFSETQRNKGNFPGRFSGRQFSNSRSEMNVSTLELGDSALYLCASSLATGTDTQYFGPGTRLTVL.

The CDR3 bases are TGTGCCTCACGGGAGAGTCGAAGGTATGATGAAAAACTGTTTTTT. Translated, it gives CASRESRRYDEKLFF. The genes are TRBV6-5 and TRBJ1-4; D remains unclear. The CDR3 is 15 residues long. Germline loops: CDR1 MNHEY, CDR2 SVGAGI. Trimming cost V 11 bases and J 6 bases, with 22 bases left between them.

The DNA of the CDR3 is TGTGCCAGCAGTTTGGGGGTTACGGCGGGGGGACTTTACACAGATACGCAGTATTTT. Its translation: CASSLGVTAGGLYTDTQYF. The chain has TRBV27 and TRBJ2-3, with 8 bases lining up with TRBD2. J lost 2 bases, V lost 3 bases, and 16 bases had no gene match. Germline values: CDR1 MNHEY, CDR2 SMNVEV (reference sequence). This CDR3 has 19 amino acids.

V usage is TRBV6-5 and J usage is TRBJ1-6; D unclear. The length of the CDR3 is 15 residues. Germline assignment: CDR1 MNHEY and CDR2 SVGAGI. V gave up 5 bases and J gave up 5 bases, with 13 bases separating them. In DNA, the CDR3 is TGTGCCAGCAGTCTAAACCGACTGAATAATTCACCCCTCCACTTT. Encoded protein: CASSLNRLNNSPLHF.